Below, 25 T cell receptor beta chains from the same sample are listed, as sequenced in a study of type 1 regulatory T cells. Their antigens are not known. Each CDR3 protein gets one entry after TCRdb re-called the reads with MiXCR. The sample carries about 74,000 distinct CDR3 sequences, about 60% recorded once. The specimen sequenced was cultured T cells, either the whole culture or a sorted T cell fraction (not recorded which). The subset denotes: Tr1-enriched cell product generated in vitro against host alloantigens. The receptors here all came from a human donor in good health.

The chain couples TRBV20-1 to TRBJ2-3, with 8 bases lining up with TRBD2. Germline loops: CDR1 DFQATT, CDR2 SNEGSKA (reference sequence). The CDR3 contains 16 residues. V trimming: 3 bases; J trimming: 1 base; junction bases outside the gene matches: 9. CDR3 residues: CSASDEREPGTDTQYF. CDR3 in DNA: TGCAGTGCTAGTGACGAGCGGGAGCCTGGCACAGATACGCAGTATTTT.

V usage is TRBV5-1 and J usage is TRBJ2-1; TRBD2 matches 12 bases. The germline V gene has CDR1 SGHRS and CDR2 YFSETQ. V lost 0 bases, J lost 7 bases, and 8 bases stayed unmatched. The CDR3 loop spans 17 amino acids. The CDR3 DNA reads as TGCGCCAGCAGCTTGGTGCCTAGCGGGAGGGGTGAGAATGAGCAGTTCTTC. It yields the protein CASSLVPSGRGENEQFF. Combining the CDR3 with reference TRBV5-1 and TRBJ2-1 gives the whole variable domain KAGVTQTPRYLIKTRGQQVTLSCSPISGHRSVSWYQQTPGQGLQFLFEYFSETQRNKGNFPGRFSGRQFSNSRSEMNVSTLELGDSALYLCASSLVPSGRGENEQFFGPGTRLTVL.

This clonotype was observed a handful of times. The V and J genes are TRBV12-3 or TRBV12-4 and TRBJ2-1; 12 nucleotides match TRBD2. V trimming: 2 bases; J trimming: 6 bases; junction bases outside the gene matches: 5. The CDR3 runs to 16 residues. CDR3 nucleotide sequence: TGTGCCAGCAGTTTAAGCGGACTAGCGGGATCCAATGAGCAGTTCTTC. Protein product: CASSLSGLAGSNEQFF.

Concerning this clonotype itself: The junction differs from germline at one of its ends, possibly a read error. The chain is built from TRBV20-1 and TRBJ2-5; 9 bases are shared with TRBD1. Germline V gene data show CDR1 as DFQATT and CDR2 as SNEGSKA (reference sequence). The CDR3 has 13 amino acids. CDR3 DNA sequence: TGCAGTGCTAGAGTTCCCTCGGGACAGGGAGGGAGTTTC. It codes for CSARVPSGQGGSF.

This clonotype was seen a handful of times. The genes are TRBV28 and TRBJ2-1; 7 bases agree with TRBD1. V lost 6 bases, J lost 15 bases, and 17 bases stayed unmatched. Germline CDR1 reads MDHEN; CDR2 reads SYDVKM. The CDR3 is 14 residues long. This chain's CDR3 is CASSLMTGNSPTFF. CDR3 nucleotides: TGTGCCAGCAGCCTAATGACAGGGAATAGCCCTACGTTCTTC. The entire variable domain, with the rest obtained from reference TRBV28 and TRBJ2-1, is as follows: DVKVTQSSRYLVKRTGEKVFLECVQDMDHENMFWYRQDPGLGLRLIYFSYDVKMKEKGDIPEGYSVSREKKERFSLILESASTNQTSMYLCASSLMTGNSPTFFGPGTRLTVL.

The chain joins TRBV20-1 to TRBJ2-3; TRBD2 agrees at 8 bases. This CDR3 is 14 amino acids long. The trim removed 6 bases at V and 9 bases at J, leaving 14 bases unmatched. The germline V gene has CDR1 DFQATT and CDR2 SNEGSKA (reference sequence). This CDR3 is CSAVPGGRIDTQYF. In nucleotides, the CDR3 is TGCAGTGCAGTCCCGGGGGGGCGGATTGACACGCAGTATTTT.

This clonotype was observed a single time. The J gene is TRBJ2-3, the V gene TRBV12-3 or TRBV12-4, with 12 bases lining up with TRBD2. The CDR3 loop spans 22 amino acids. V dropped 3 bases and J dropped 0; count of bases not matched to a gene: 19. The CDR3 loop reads CASSLEFRTSGITTTSTDTQYF. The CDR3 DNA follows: TGTGCCAGCAGTTTGGAATTCCGGACTAGCGGGATTACCACGACAAGCACAGATACGCAGTATTTT.

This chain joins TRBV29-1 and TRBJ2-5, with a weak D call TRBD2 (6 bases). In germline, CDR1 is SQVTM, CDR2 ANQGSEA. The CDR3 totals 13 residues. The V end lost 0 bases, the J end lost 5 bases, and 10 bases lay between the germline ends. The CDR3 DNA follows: TGCAGCGTTGAAGAGGCAGGAGGGGAGACCCAGTACTTC. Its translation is CSVEEAGGETQYF.

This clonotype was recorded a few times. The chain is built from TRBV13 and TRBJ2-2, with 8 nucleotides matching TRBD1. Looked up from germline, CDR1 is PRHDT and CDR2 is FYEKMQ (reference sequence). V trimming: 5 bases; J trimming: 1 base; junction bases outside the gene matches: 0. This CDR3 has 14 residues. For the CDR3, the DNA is TGTGCCAGCAGCGGACAGGGGAACACCGGGGAGCTGTTTTTT. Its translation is CASSGQGNTGELFF. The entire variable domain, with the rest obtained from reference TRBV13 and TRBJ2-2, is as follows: AAGVIQSPRHLIKEKRETATLKCYPIPRHDTVYWYQQGPGQDPQFLISFYEKMQSDKGSIPDRFSAQQFSDYHSELNMSSLELGDSALYFCASSGQGNTGELFFGEGSRLTVL.

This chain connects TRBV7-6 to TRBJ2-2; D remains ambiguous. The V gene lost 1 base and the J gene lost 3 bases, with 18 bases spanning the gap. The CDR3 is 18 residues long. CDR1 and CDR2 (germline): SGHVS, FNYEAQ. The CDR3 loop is CASSLVRVVERDTGELFF. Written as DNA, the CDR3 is TGTGCCAGCAGCTTAGTACGAGTAGTAGAAAGGGACACCGGGGAGCTGTTTTTT.

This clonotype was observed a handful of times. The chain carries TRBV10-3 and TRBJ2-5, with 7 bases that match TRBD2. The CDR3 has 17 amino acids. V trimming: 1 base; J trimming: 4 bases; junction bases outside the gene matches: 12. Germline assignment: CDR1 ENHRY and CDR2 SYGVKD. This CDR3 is CAISELSAGVGGETQYF. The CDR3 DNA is TGTGCCATCAGTGAGTTATCGGCGGGAGTCGGGGGAGAGACCCAGTACTTC.

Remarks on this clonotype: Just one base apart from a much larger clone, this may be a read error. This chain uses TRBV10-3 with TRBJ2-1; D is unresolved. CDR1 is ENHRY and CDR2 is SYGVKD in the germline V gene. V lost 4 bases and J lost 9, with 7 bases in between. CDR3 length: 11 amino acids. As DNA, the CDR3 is TGTGCCATCAGTGCTGTAGCTGAGCAGTTCTTC. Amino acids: CAISAVAEQFF.

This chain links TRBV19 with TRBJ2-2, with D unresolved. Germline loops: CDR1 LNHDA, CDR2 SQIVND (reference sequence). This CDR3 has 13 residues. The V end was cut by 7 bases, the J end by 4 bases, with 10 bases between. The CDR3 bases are TGTGCCAGTACCGGGCGGAGCACCGGGGAGCTGTTTTTT. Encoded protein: CASTGRSTGELFF.

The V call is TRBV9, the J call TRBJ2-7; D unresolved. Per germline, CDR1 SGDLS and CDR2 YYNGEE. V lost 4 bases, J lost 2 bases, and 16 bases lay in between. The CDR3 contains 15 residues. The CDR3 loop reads CASSPLNSAAYEQYF. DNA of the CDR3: TGTGCCAGCAGCCCTTTGAATTCTGCCGCCTACGAGCAGTACTTC.

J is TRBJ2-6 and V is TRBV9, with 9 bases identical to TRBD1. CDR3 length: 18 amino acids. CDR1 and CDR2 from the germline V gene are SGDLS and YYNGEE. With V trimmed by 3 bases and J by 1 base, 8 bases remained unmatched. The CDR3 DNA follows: TGTGCCAGCAGCGATGAACAGGGGGCGCTTTCTGGGGCCAACGTCCTGACTTTC. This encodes CASSDEQGALSGANVLTF. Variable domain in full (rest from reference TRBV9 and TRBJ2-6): DSGVTQTPKHLITATGQRVTLRCSPRSGDLSVYWYQQSLDQGLQFLIQYYNGEERAKGNILERFSAQQFPDLHSELNLSSLELGDSALYFCASSDEQGALSGANVLTFGAGSRLTVL.

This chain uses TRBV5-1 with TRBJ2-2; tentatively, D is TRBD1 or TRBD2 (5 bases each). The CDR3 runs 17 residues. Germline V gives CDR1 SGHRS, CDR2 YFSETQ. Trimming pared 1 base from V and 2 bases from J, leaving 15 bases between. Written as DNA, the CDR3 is TGCGCCAGCAGCTTGATAGGGGACCCGACCAACACCGGGGAGCTGTTTTTT. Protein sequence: CASSLIGDPTNTGELFF. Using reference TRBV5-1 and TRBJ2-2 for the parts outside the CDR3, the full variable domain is KAGVTQTPRYLIKTRGQQVTLSCSPISGHRSVSWYQQTPGQGLQFLFEYFSETQRNKGNFPGRFSGRQFSNSRSEMNVSTLELGDSALYLCASSLIGDPTNTGELFFGEGSRLTVL.

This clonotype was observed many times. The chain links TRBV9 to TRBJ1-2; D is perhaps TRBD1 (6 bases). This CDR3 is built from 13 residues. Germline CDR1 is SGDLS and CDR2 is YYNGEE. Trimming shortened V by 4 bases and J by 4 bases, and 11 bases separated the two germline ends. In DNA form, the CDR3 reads TGTGCCAGCAGCCCCCAGGGGACCTATGGCTACACCTTC. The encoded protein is CASSPQGTYGYTF.

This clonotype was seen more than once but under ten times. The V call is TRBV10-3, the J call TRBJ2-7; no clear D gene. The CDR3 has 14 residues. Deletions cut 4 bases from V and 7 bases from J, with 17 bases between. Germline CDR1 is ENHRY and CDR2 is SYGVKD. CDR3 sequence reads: CAISAEDTLGEQYF. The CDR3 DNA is TGTGCCATCAGTGCCGAAGACACTCTGGGAGAGCAGTACTTC.

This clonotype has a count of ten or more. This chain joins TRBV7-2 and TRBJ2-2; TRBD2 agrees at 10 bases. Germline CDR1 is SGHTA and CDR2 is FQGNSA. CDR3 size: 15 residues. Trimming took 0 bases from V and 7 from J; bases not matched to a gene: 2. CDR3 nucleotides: TGTGCCAGCAGCTTAGCAGCGGGAGGGGGCGGGGAGCTGTTTTTT. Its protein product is CASSLAAGGGGELFF.

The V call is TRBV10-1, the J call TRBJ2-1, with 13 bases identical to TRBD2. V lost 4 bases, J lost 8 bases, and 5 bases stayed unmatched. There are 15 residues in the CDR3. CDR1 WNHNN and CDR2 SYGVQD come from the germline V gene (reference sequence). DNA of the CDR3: TGCGCCAGCAGTGGGACTAGCGGGAGAAATGATGAGCAGTTCTTC. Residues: CASSGTSGRNDEQFF.

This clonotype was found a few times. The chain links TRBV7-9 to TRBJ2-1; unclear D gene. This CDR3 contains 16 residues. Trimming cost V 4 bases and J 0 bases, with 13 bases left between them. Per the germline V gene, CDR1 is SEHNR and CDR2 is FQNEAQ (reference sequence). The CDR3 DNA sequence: TGTGCCAGCAGCTCAGGTGGGCGGAGCTCCTACAATGAGCAGTTCTTC. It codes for CASSSGGRSSYNEQFF.

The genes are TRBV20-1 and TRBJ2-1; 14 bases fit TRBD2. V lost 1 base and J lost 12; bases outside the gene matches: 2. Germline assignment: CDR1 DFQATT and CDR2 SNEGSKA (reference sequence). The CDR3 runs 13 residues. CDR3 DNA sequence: TGCAGTGCTAGAGGACTAGCGGGAGGGGTGCAGTTCTTC. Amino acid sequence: CSARGLAGGVQFF.

The CDR3 loop is CASSLVTLSTDTQYF. The DNA of the CDR3 is TGTGCCAGCAGCTTAGTCACACTTAGCACAGATACGCAGTATTTT. The genes are TRBV7-2 and TRBJ2-3; D remains unclear. Per germline, CDR1 SGHTA and CDR2 FQGNSA. V was clipped by 1 base and J by 0 bases, with 8 bases between them. The length of the CDR3 is 15 residues.

In nucleotides, the CDR3 is TGTGCCAGCAGTTACATGGGCACAGATACGCAGTATTTT. This encodes CASSYMGTDTQYF. V is TRBV6-5 and J is TRBJ2-3; D is unresolved. The CDR3 runs 13 residues. V was trimmed by 2 bases and J by 1 base, leaving 4 bases between them. CDR1 and CDR2 from the germline V gene are MNHEY and SVGAGI.

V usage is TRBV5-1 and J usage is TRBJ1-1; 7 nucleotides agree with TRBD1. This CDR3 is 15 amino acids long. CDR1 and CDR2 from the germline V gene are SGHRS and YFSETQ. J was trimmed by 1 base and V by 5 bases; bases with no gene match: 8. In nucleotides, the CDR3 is TGCGCCAGCAGGGCGATTGACAGGGCGAACACTGAAGCTTTCTTT. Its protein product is CASRAIDRANTEAFF.